This note documents a single T cell receptor (beta chain) sequence. This record comes from a study of technical replicates of blood from several donors. Libraries were prepared by immunoSEQ multiplex PCR; TCRdb keeps only in-frame clonotypes and omits some of them. The data contain under 75,000 clones, about 86% of them singletons. CDR3 size: 15 residues. The ends lost 0 bases at V and 5 bases at J; junction bases unmatched: 4. Germline V gene sequence: CDR1 SGHRS, CDR2 YFSETQ. Sample: PBMCs. The chain employs TRBV5-1 and TRBJ1-3; 8 bases line up with TRBD1. The receptor was derived from a human donor in good health. Some clones in this sample may be carry-over from other donors' samples. The DNA for the CDR3 is TGCGCCAGCAGCTTGGAAGGACAGGGCCGAAACACCATATATTTT. Its translation is CASSLEGQGRNTIYF. Together with reference TRBV5-1 and TRBJ1-3, the CDR3 gives the full variable domain: KAGVTQTPRYLIKTRGQQVTLSCSPISGHRSVSWYQQTPGQGLQFLFEYFSETQRNKGNFPGRFSGRQFSNSRSEMNVSTLELGDSALYLCASSLEGQGRNTIYFGEGSWLTVV.